The clone carrying this TCR beta chain occurred a few times. The source of the sample is a study of control samples from healthy donors and cancer patients. Using immunoSEQ multiplex PCR, the repertoire was profiled, and TCRdb retains in-frame clones only, with some absent. Of 130,000 or so clones listed, 94% are singletons. Germline V gene lookup returns CDR1 WNHNN and CDR2 SYGVQD (reference sequence). V was cut by 8 bases and J by 5 bases, with 22 bases left in between. The CDR3 loop spans 17 amino acids. This TCR was sampled from a man aged 35 to 55 in good health. The specimen sequenced was blood. The chain carries TRBV10-1 and TRBJ1-6, with D unresolved. CDR3 nucleotides: TGCGCCAGCTGCTGGCCCGAGGGAGGGCAAGATAATTCACCCCTCCACTTT. Translated: CASCWPEGGQDNSPLHF.